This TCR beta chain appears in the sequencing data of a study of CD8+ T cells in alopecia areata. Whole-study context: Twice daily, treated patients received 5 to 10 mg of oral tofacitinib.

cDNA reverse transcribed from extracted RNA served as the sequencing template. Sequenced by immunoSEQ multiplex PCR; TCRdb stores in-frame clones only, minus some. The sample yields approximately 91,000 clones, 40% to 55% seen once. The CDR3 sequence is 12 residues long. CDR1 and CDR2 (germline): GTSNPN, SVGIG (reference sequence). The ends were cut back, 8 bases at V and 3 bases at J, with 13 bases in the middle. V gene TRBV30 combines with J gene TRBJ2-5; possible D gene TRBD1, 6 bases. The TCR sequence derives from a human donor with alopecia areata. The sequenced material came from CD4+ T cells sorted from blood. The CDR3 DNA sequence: TGTGCCCTCAGACAGGCGAAAGAGACCCAGTACTTC. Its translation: CALRQAKETQYF.